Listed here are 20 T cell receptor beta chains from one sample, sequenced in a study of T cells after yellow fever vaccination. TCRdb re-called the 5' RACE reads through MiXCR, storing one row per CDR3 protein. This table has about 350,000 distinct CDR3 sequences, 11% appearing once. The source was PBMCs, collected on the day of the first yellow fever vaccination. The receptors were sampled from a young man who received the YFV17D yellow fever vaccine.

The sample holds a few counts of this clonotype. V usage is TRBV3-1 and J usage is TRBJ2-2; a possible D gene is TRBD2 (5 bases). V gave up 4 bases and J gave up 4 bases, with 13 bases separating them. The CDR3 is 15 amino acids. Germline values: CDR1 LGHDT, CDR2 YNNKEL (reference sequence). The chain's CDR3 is CASSPVEASTGELFF. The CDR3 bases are TGTGCCAGCAGCCCCGTGGAGGCGAGCACCGGGGAGCTGTTTTTT.

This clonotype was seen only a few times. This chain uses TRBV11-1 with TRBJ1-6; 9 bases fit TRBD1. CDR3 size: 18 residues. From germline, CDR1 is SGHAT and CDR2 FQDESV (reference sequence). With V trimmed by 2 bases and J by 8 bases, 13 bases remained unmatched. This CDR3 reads CASSLRGVAGTGYSPLHF. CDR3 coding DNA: TGTGCCAGCAGCTTAAGGGGGGTAGCCGGGACAGGGTATTCACCCCTCCACTTT.

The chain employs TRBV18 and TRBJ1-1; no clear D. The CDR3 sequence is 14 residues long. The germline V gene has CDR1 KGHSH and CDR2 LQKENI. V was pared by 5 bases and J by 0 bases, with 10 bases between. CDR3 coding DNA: TGTGCCAGCTCATCCTCTTTCCTGAACACTGAAGCTTTCTTT. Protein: CASSSSFLNTEAFF. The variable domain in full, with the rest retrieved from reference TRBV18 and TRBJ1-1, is NAGVMQNPRHLVRRRGQEARLRCSPMKGHSHVYWYRQLPEEGLKFMVYLQKENIIDESGMPKERFSAEFPKEGPSILRIQQVVRGDSAAYFCASSSSFLNTEAFFGQGTRLTVV.

The CDR3 nucleotides are TGTGCCAGCAGTTTCGAGGACAGGATCTATGGCTACACCTTC. This gives the protein CASSFEDRIYGYTF. The chain employs TRBV12-3 or TRBV12-4 and TRBJ1-2; 7 nucleotides align to TRBD1. This CDR3 comprises 14 residues. V was clipped by 3 bases and J by 4 bases; unmatched bases: 5.

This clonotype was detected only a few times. CDR3 nucleotides: TGTGCCAGCCGGTCGAGCGGGGGGGCACGCGGCTACACCTTC. Its translation: CASRSSGGARGYTF. The chain combines TRBV5-4 with TRBJ1-2; a weak D match, TRBD1 (6 bases). Germline loops: CDR1 SGHNT, CDR2 YYREEE (reference sequence). The CDR3 runs to 14 residues. V shed 7 bases and J shed 8 bases, with 21 bases lying between them.

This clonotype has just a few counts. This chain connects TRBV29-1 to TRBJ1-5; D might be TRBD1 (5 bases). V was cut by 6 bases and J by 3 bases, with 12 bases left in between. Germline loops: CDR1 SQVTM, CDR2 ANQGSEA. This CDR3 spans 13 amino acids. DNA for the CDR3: TGCAGCGTGGGGGACGGAATCAATCAGCCCCAGCATTTT. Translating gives CSVGDGINQPQHF. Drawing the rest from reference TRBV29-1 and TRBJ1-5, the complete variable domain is SAVISQKPSRDICQRGTSLTIQCQVDSQVTMMFWYRQQPGQSLTLIATANQGSEATYESGFVIDKFPISRPNLTFSTLTVSNMSPEDSSIYLCSVGDGINQPQHFGDGTRLSIL.

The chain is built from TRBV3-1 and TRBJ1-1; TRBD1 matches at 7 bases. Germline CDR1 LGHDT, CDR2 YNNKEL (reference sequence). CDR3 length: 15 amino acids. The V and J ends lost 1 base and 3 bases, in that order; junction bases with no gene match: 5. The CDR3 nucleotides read TGTGCCAGCAGCCAAGGCCGCAGGGGGGACACTGAAGCTTTCTTT. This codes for CASSQGRRGDTEAFF.

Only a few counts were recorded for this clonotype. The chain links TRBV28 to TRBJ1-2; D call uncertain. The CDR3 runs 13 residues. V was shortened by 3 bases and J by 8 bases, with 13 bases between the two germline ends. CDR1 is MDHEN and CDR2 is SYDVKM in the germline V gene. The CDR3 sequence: CASSLYGPGGYTF. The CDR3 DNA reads TGTGCCAGCAGTTTGTACGGTCCTGGCGGCTACACCTTC.

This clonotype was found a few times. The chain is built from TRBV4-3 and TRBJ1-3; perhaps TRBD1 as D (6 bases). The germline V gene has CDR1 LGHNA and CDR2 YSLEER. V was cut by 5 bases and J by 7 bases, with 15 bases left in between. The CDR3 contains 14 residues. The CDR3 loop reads CASSAAGAANTIYF. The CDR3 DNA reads TGCGCCAGCAGCGCGGCAGGGGCGGCGAACACCATATATTTT.

This CDR3 is CASSRWLCIGETQYF. CDR3 nucleotide sequence: TGTGCCAGCAGTCGATGGTTGTGTATAGGAGAGACCCAGTACTTC. This chain links TRBV6-9 with TRBJ2-5; D is undetermined. The CDR3 length is 15 residues. V gave up 5 bases and J gave up 4 bases, with 17 bases separating them. Per germline, CDR1 MNHGY and CDR2 SVAAGI.

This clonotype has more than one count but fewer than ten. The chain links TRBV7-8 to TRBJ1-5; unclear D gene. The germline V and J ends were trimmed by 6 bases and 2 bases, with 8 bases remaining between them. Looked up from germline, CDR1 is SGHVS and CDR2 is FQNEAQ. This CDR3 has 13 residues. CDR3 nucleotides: TGTGCCAGCAGATGGGAGGGCAATCAGCCCCAGCATTTT. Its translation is CASRWEGNQPQHF.

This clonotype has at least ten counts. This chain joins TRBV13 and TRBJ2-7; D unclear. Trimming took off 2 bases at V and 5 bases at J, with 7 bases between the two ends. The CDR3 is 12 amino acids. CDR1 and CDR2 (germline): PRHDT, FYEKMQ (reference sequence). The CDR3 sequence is CASSLQVDEQYF. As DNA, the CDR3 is TGTGCCAGCAGCTTACAGGTGGACGAGCAGTACTTC.

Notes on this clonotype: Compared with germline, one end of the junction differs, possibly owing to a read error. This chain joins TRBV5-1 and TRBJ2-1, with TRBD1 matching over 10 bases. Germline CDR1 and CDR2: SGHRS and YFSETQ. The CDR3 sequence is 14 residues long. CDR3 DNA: TGCGCCAGCAGCTTGGCGATATTAGGGACAGGGGTGGTCTTC. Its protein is CASSLAILGTGVVF.

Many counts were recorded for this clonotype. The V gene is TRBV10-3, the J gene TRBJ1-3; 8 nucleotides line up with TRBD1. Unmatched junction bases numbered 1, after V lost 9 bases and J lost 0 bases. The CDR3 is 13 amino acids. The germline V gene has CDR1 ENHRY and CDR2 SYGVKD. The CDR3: CAMQGASGNTIYF. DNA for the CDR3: TGTGCCATGCAGGGGGCCTCTGGAAACACCATATATTTT.

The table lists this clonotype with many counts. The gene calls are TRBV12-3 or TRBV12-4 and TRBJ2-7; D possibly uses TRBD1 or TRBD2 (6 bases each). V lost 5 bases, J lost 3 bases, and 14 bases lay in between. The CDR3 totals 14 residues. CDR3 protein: CASSPGDLYYEQYF. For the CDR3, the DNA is TGTGCCAGCAGTCCAGGGGACTTGTACTACGAGCAGTACTTC.

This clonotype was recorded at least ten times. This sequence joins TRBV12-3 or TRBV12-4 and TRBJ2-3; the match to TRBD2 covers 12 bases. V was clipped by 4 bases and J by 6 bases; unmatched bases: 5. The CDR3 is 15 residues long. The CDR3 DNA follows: TGTGCCAGCAGTTACCTAGCGGGGGGGCGTGATACGCAGTATTTT. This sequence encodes CASSYLAGGRDTQYF.

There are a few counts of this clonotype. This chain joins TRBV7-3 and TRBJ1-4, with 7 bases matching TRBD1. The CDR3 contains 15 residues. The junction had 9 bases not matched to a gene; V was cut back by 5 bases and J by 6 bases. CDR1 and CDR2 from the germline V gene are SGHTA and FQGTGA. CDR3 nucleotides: TGTGCCAGCAGCCCCGACCGGGACAGACATGAAAAACTGTTTTTT. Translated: CASSPDRDRHEKLFF.

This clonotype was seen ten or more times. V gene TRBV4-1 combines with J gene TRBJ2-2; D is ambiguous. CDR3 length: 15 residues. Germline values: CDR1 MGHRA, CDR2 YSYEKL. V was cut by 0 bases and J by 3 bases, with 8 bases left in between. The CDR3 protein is CASSQDPGYTGELFF. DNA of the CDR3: TGCGCCAGCAGCCAAGATCCTGGATACACCGGGGAGCTGTTTTTT.

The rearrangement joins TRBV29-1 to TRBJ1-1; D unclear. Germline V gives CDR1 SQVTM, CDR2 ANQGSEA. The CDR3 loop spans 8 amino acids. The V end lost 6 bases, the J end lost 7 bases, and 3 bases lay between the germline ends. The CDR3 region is CSVNEAFF. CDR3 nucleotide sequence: TGCAGCGTGAATGAAGCTTTCTTT. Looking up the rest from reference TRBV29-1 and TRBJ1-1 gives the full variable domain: SAVISQKPSRDICQRGTSLTIQCQVDSQVTMMFWYRQQPGQSLTLIATANQGSEATYESGFVIDKFPISRPNLTFSTLTVSNMSPEDSSIYLCSVNEAFFGQGTRLTVV.

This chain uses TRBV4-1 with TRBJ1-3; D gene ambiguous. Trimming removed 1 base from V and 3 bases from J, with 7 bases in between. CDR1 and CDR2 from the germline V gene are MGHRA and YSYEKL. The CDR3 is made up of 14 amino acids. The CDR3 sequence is CASSQVTSGNTIYF. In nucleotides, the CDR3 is TGCGCCAGCAGCCAAGTGACTAGTGGAAACACCATATATTTT.